These 32 T cell receptor beta chains originate from one sample sequenced in a study of blood T cell repertoires in COVID-19. Profiling relied on immunoSEQ multiplex PCR, and the TCRdb table lists in-frame clones only, not all of them. Among 140,000 to 150,000 clones listed, approximately 87% were seen once. The sample taken for sequencing was peripheral blood. The receptor set was obtained from a human donor in a cohort sampled during active COVID-19.

This clone was counted a few times. J is TRBJ2-2 and V is TRBV19; the D gene is possibly TRBD2 (5 bases). The V end lost 5 bases, the J end lost 3 bases, and 7 bases lay between the germline ends. Germline V gene sequence: CDR1 LNHDA, CDR2 SQIVND (reference sequence). CDR3 length: 13 amino acids. CDR3 region: CASSPDYTGELFF. As DNA, the CDR3 is TGTGCCAGTAGTCCGGACTACACCGGGGAGCTGTTTTTT.

The CDR3 sequence is CASSQRGRPYEQYV. DNA of the CDR3: TGCGCCAGCAGTCAACGGGGGAGGCCCTACGAGCAGTACGTC. The chain carries TRBV23-1 and TRBJ2-7; tentative D call: TRBD2 (6 bases). TRBV23-1 is placed among ORFs of uncertain function. Trimming took 2 bases from V and 2 from J, leaving 10 bases between them. This CDR3 has 14 amino acids.

The V and J genes are TRBV6-1 and TRBJ2-7, with D tentatively TRBD1 (5 bases). V was shortened by 3 bases and J by 1 base, with 19 bases between the two germline ends. Per germline, CDR1 MNHNS and CDR2 SASEGT. CDR3 length: 17 residues. The CDR3: CASSDKAGHPGSYEQYF. CDR3 nucleotide sequence: TGTGCCAGCAGTGATAAAGCTGGACACCCTGGGTCCTACGAGCAGTACTTC.

J is TRBJ1-2 and V is TRBV12-3 or TRBV12-4, with 8 nucleotides matching TRBD1. V trimming: 5 bases; J trimming: 9 bases; junction bases outside the gene matches: 8. The CDR3 length is 13 residues. This CDR3 reads CASSDGQGRSYTF. CDR3 in DNA: TGTGCCAGCAGTGATGGACAGGGTCGGAGCTACACCTTC.

V usage is TRBV11-2 and J usage is TRBJ1-2; D remains ambiguous. CDR3 length equals 15 residues. The ends were cut back, 1 base at V and 2 bases at J, with 11 bases in the middle. The V gene's germline CDR1 is SGHAT and CDR2 FQNNGV. CDR3 amino acids: CASSLGALRNYGYTF. The CDR3 nucleotides read TGTGCCAGCAGCTTAGGAGCACTGAGGAACTATGGCTACACCTTC.

The chain links TRBV10-3 to TRBJ2-6; D is possibly TRBD1 (6 bases). The CDR3 is 16 residues long. The ends were cut back, 6 bases at V and 2 bases at J, with 14 bases in the middle. Germline values: CDR1 ENHRY, CDR2 SYGVKD. CDR3 sequence: CAISDTGSTGANVLTF. The CDR3 coding sequence is TGTGCCATCAGCGACACAGGGAGTACTGGGGCCAACGTCCTGACTTTC.

In this sample, this clone turned up once. The V call is TRBV25-1, the J call TRBJ2-3; D uncertain. Trimming stripped 1 base from V and 0 bases from J, with 8 bases between. Germline V lookup: CDR1 MGHDK, CDR2 SYGVNS. This CDR3 has 15 amino acids. CDR3 bases: TGTGCCAGCAGTGAATCCTTGGGCAGCACAGATACGCAGTATTTT. Translating it yields CASSESLGSTDTQYF.

This clone was seen only once. J is TRBJ1-5 and V is TRBV15; no reliable D call. The CDR3 extends over 14 amino acids. The germline V and J ends were trimmed by 0 bases and 7 bases, with 10 bases remaining between them. In germline, CDR1 is LNHNV, CDR2 YYDKDF (reference sequence). The chain's CDR3 is CATSRDARSQPQHF. CDR3 bases: TGTGCCACCAGCAGAGATGCGCGTAGCCAGCCCCAGCATTTT. Drawing the rest from reference TRBV15 and TRBJ1-5, the complete variable domain is DAMVIQNPRYQVTQFGKPVTLSCSQTLNHNVMYWYQQKSSQAPKLLFHYYDKDFNNEADTPDNFQSRRPNTSFCFLDIRSPGLGDTAMYLCATSRDARSQPQHFGDGTRLSIL.

The DNA for the CDR3 is TGTGCCAGTACCTCCGGGACTCGAAACACTGAAGCTTTCTTT. Translated, it gives CASTSGTRNTEAFF. The V gene is TRBV19, the J gene TRBJ1-1, with a possible D match to TRBD1 (5 bases). Trimming took 7 bases from V and 2 from J, leaving 14 bases between them. Germline lookup yields CDR1 LNHDA and CDR2 SQIVND (reference sequence). The CDR3 consists of 14 residues.

This chain uses TRBV19 with TRBJ1-2, with a tentative D call TRBD1 (6 bases). The germline CDR1 and CDR2 sequences are LNHDA and SQIVND (reference sequence). V was trimmed by 6 bases and J by 4 bases, leaving 12 bases between them. This CDR3 contains 13 residues. For the CDR3, the DNA is TGTGCCAGTAGCGATGACAGGACCTATGGCTACACCTTC. This sequence encodes CASSDDRTYGYTF.

This clone was counted between two and nine times. The chain carries TRBV6-1 and TRBJ1-3, with TRBD1 matching 8 bases. This CDR3 contains 17 residues. Germline assignment: CDR1 MNHNS and CDR2 SASEGT. The junction had 15 bases not matched to a gene; V was cut back by 4 bases and J by 7 bases. The CDR3 protein is CASSVDRDRQLGNTIYF. CDR3 nucleotides: TGTGCCAGCAGTGTCGACCGGGACAGGCAATTGGGCAACACCATATATTTT.

This clone was observed a handful of times. J is TRBJ1-1 and V is TRBV23-1, with D perhaps matching TRBD1 (5 bases). TRBV23-1 is given ORF status, its function remaining uncertain. V was pared by 2 bases and J by 0 bases, with 7 bases between. This CDR3 is 14 amino acids long. As DNA, the CDR3 is TGCGCCAGCAGTCAACAGGGAATGAACACTGAAGCTTTCTTT. Protein: CASSQQGMNTEAFF.

This sequence joins TRBV18 and TRBJ1-4; D possibly corresponds to TRBD1 (5 bases). V dropped 3 bases and J dropped 8 bases, with 10 bases sitting between them. CDR3 size: 13 residues. The germline CDR1 and CDR2 sequences are KGHSH and LQKENI. CDR3 in amino acids: CASSPGGREKLFF. The CDR3 DNA is TGTGCCAGCTCACCGGGGGGACGAGAAAAACTGTTTTTT.

The V and J genes are TRBV5-1 and TRBJ2-2; TRBD1 matches at 11 bases. Per germline, CDR1 SGHRS and CDR2 YFSETQ. Germline trimming cut 4 bases from V and 9 bases from J; bases unmatched to any gene: 5. The CDR3 has 14 residues. This CDR3 is CASSEGTGGRELFF. CDR3 DNA: TGCGCCAGCAGCGAGGGGACAGGGGGACGGGAGCTGTTTTTT. The full variable domain, completed using reference TRBV5-1 and TRBJ2-2, is KAGVTQTPRYLIKTRGQQVTLSCSPISGHRSVSWYQQTPGQGLQFLFEYFSETQRNKGNFPGRFSGRQFSNSRSEMNVSTLELGDSALYLCASSEGTGGRELFFGEGSRLTVL.

This chain joins TRBV27 and TRBJ1-3, with TRBD1 matching 7 bases. Germline assignment: CDR1 MNHEY and CDR2 SMNVEV (reference sequence). V lost 4 bases to trimming and J lost 0 bases; unmatched junction nucleotides: 9. The CDR3 covers 17 residues. CDR3 sequence (DNA): TGTGCCAGCAGTTCCACCCGACAGGGAACCTCTGGAAACACCATATATTTT. Encoded protein: CASSSTRQGTSGNTIYF.

This clone has only a few counts. The J gene is TRBJ1-4, the V gene TRBV10-3; D possibly corresponds to TRBD1 (6 bases). V lost 5 bases, J lost 4 bases, and 8 bases lay in between. Looked up from germline, CDR1 is ENHRY and CDR2 is SYGVKD. The CDR3 covers 13 residues. The CDR3 sequence is CAISRGSNEKLFF. DNA for the CDR3: TGTGCCATCAGTAGGGGGAGTAATGAAAAACTGTTTTTT.

The V call is TRBV6-5, the J call TRBJ2-1; D is possibly TRBD2 (6 bases). Trimming removed 4 bases from V and 0 bases from J, with 13 bases in between. CDR3 length equals 16 residues. CDR1 MNHEY and CDR2 SVGAGI come from the germline V gene. The CDR3 bases are TGTGCCAGCAGTTCCCCAGCGGGCAGCTCCTACAATGAGCAGTTCTTC. Translated, it gives CASSSPAGSSYNEQFF.

The chain recombines TRBV20-1 with TRBJ1-1; 8 nucleotides line up with TRBD1. The ends lost 3 bases at V and 0 bases at J; junction bases unmatched: 6. The CDR3 sequence is 15 residues long. Germline assignment: CDR1 DFQATT and CDR2 SNEGSKA (reference sequence). CDR3 loop: CSASRQGAMNTEAFF. The DNA of the CDR3 is TGCAGTGCTAGTCGCCAGGGGGCCATGAACACTGAAGCTTTCTTT.

The chain joins TRBV4-3 to TRBJ1-2; a weak D match, TRBD1 (5 bases). Per the germline V gene, CDR1 is LGHNA and CDR2 is YSLEER. Trimming removed 3 bases from V and 1 base from J, with 15 bases in between. The CDR3 sequence is 16 residues long. CDR3 sequence reads: CASSHRRDGHNYGYTF. The DNA for the CDR3 is TGCGCCAGCAGCCATCGGCGGGACGGACATAACTATGGCTACACCTTC.

This chain connects TRBV9 to TRBJ2-1, with TRBD2 matching 8 bases. The CDR3 totals 16 residues. Trimming took 2 bases from V and 2 from J; bases not matched to a gene: 6. Germline CDR1 and CDR2: SGDLS and YYNGEE. Here the CDR3 DNA reads TGTGCCAGCAGCGTCTCCGGGGGGGTGACCTACAATGAGCAGTTCTTC. Residues: CASSVSGGVTYNEQFF.

The table lists this clone with a few counts. The gene calls are TRBV4-2 and TRBJ1-2; tentatively, D is TRBD1 (5 bases). The ends were cut back, 0 bases at V and 4 bases at J, with 18 bases in the middle. Germline V gene lookup returns CDR1 LGHNA and CDR2 YNFKEQ. CDR3 length: 17 residues. CDR3 bases: TGTGCCAGCAGCCAAGATCGGCGCACGGGGGGTCTCTATGGCTACACCTTC. The encoded protein is CASSQDRRTGGLYGYTF.

The chain combines TRBV15 with TRBJ2-1, with 9 positions matching TRBD2. The CDR3 loop spans 13 amino acids. Trimming cost V 9 bases and J 8 bases; bases outside gene matches: 8. Per the germline V gene, CDR1 is LNHNV and CDR2 is YYDKDF (reference sequence). The CDR3 loop reads CATSSGSGDEQFF. The CDR3 region has the DNA TGTGCCACTAGTAGCGGGAGCGGGGATGAGCAGTTCTTC.

The gene calls are TRBV7-2 and TRBJ2-1; D remains ambiguous. V shed 5 bases and J shed 5 bases, with 10 bases lying between them. CDR1 and CDR2 from the germline V gene are SGHTA and FQGNSA. This CDR3 contains 13 residues. CDR3 region: CASSPRRDNEQFF. CDR3 coding DNA: TGTGCCAGCAGCCCCCGACGGGACAATGAGCAGTTCTTC.

The rearrangement joins TRBV3-1 (or the pseudogene TRBV3-2) to TRBJ2-5, with TRBD2 matching over 8 bases. Germline V gene lookup returns CDR1 LGHDT and CDR2 YNNKEL (reference sequence). The CDR3 is 15 amino acids. J was trimmed by 9 bases and V by 0 bases; bases with no gene match: 9. The CDR3, as DNA: TGTGCCAGCAGCCAAGATCTTGAGAGCGGGAGACCCCAGTACTTC. Its translation: CASSQDLESGRPQYF.

This clone was detected a few times. This chain links TRBV4-2 with TRBJ1-4; D not resolved. The germline CDR1 and CDR2 sequences are LGHNA and YNFKEQ. The CDR3 has 17 amino acids. With 0 bases removed from V and 5 bases from J, the gap between germline ends came to 16 bases. CDR3 amino acids: CASSQDPAGSGNEKLFF. The CDR3, as DNA: TGTGCCAGCAGCCAAGATCCCGCGGGCAGTGGGAATGAAAAACTGTTTTTT.

The chain uses TRBV18 and TRBJ2-7, with TRBD1 matching over 8 bases. The CDR3 extends over 15 amino acids. V lost 3 bases, J lost 6 bases, and 10 bases stayed unmatched. In germline, CDR1 is KGHSH, CDR2 LQKENI. The CDR3 DNA sequence: TGTGCCAGCTCACCCCTAGGGACAGGCGGAGGCGAGCAGTACTTC. The encoded protein is CASSPLGTGGGEQYF.

The chain employs TRBV6-5 and TRBJ2-1; possible D gene TRBD1, 6 bases. CDR1 MNHEY and CDR2 SVGAGI come from the germline V gene. The CDR3 contains 15 residues. The ends were cut back, 8 bases at V and 0 bases at J, with 14 bases in the middle. In nucleotides, the CDR3 is TGTGCCAGCGGCCAGGGGCCTAGCTCCTACAATGAGCAGTTCTTC. Protein product: CASGQGPSSYNEQFF.

The V gene is TRBV5-4, the J gene TRBJ2-3; unclear D gene. V lost 6 bases and J lost 1, with 18 bases in between. Germline V CDR1 and CDR2: SGHNT, YYREEE (reference sequence). The CDR3 contains 16 residues. CDR3 in amino acids: CASTSSWSDGTDTQYF. For the CDR3, the DNA is TGTGCCAGCACCTCCTCGTGGAGCGATGGCACAGATACGCAGTATTTT.

This clone came up once. The chain joins TRBV10-3 to TRBJ2-7; D gene uncertain. V lost 2 bases, J lost 4 bases, and 9 bases lay in between. This CDR3 has 13 residues. Germline V lookup: CDR1 ENHRY, CDR2 SYGVKD. CDR3 in DNA: TGTGCCATCAGTGAGGGCGGTGGTTACGAGCAGTACGTC. Its translation: CAISEGGGYEQYV.

The CDR3 coding sequence is TGTGCCAGCAGCCCGGACAGGGGGTTGCAAGGCTACACCTTC. The encoded protein is CASSPDRGLQGYTF. The chain links TRBV11-3 to TRBJ1-2, with TRBD1 matching 10 bases. The germline V gene has CDR1 SGHNT and CDR2 YENEEA. The CDR3 contains 14 residues. V was pared by 5 bases and J by 8 bases, with 8 bases of the junction left unmatched. Full variable domain (rest looked up from reference TRBV11-3 and TRBJ1-2): EAGVVQSPRYKIIEKKQPVAFWCNPISGHNTLYWYLQNLGQGPELLIRYENEEAVDDSQLPKDRFSAERLKGVDSTLKIQPAELGDSAVYLCASSPDRGLQGYTFGSGTRLTVV.

The chain carries TRBV30 and TRBJ2-3; a weak D match, TRBD2 (5 bases). The CDR3 loop spans 12 amino acids. Germline lookup yields CDR1 GTSNPN and CDR2 SVGIG (reference sequence). V was pared by 4 bases and J by 1 base, with 6 bases between. Here the CDR3 DNA reads TGTGCCTGGACCGGGGGCACAGATACGCAGTATTTT. Translated, it gives CAWTGGTDTQYF.

The table lists this clone with a count of one. The V gene is TRBV6-5, the J gene TRBJ2-5; D gene unclear. Germline loops: CDR1 MNHEY, CDR2 SVGAGI. V lost 0 bases to trimming and J lost 5 bases, with 7 bases between them. The CDR3 spans 13 residues. The CDR3 loop is CASSYSKPETQYF. The DNA for the CDR3 is TGTGCCAGCAGTTACTCGAAGCCGGAGACCCAGTACTTC.